The sample holds a few counts of the clone carrying this T cell receptor (beta chain). As yet, its antigen is unknown. This record belongs to a study of beta chain features in type 1 diabetes. Of the isolated RNA, all was reverse transcribed, and so the sequenced material was expressed TCRB transcripts. Here immunoSEQ multiplex PCR was the method, and the copy in TCRdb shows in-frame clones only, minus some. The sample carries 400,000 to 450,000 clones, around 14% recorded once. Study-level points and caveats: No resolution was reached here on whether HLA type influences TCRB rearrangement.

The origin of this receptor is a man aged 25 to 40 in good health. Sequencing was carried out using naive CD4+ T cells from blood.

The CDR3: CASISLVSGGGYTF. The DNA of the CDR3 is TGTGCCAGCATCTCCCTCGTTTCGGGGGGTGGCTACACCTTC. This chain joins TRBV2 and TRBJ1-2; the D gene is possibly TRBD1 (5 bases). This CDR3 is built from 14 residues. Germline V gene sequence: CDR1 SNHLY, CDR2 FYNNEI. Trimming stripped 7 bases from V and 7 bases from J, with 19 bases between.